A few counts support the clone carrying this T cell receptor (beta chain). This entry belongs to a study of cytomegalovirus exposure and HLA in healthy donors. PCR primers comprised 60 Vbeta and 13 Jbeta primers. The protocol was immunoSEQ multiplex PCR, while the TCRdb copy is restricted to in-frame clones and leaves out a portion. Among 110,000 to 150,000 clones, approximately 82% were seen once, and the ten largest hold roughly 9.7%. Source material: PBMCs. The receptor comes from a woman aged 55-75 years in good health and CMV-seropositive.

CDR3 region: CASSSSGTGETQYF. The CDR3 DNA is TGTGCCAGCAGTTCCTCCGGGACAGGGGAGACCCAGTACTTC. V is TRBV28 and J is TRBJ2-5, with 9 nucleotides matching TRBD1. Germline V lookup: CDR1 MDHEN, CDR2 SYDVKM. The CDR3 contains 14 residues. The junction had 5 bases not matched to a gene; V was cut back by 4 bases and J by 5 bases. Full variable domain (missing parts from reference TRBV28 and TRBJ2-5): DVKVTQSSRYLVKRTGEKVFLECVQDMDHENMFWYRQDPGLGLRLIYFSYDVKMKEKGDIPEGYSVSREKKERFSLILESASTNQTSMYLCASSSSGTGETQYFGPGTRLLVL.